The 17 T cell receptor beta chains in this list originate from one sample, sequenced in a study of blood T cell repertoires in COVID-19. Clones were sequenced by immunoSEQ multiplex PCR, and TCRdb holds only the in-frame ones, with some missing. The sample lists 150,000 to 200,000 clones; 80% to 95% were seen once. The sequenced material came from peripheral blood. Receptors originate from a man aged 25-40 years with COVID-19, enrolled during active disease.

J is TRBJ1-1 and V is TRBV7-2, with a weak D call TRBD1 (5 bases). V was trimmed by 0 bases and J by 0 bases, leaving 8 bases between them. Per the germline V gene, CDR1 is SGHTA and CDR2 is FQGNSA. The CDR3 is 15 amino acids. The CDR3 DNA follows: TGTGCCAGCAGCTTAGCAGGGGTCATGAACACTGAAGCTTTCTTT. Translation: CASSLAGVMNTEAFF.

The sample holds a few counts of this clone. The gene calls are TRBV11-2 and TRBJ2-1; D is ambiguous. The CDR3 spans 14 residues. V lost 2 bases and J 1 base, leaving 6 bases between the germline ends. Germline loops: CDR1 SGHAT, CDR2 FQNNGV. CDR3 loop: CASSLQDSYNEQFF. CDR3 nucleotide sequence: TGTGCCAGCAGCTTACAGGATTCCTACAATGAGCAGTTCTTC.

The chain has TRBV19 and TRBJ2-7; TRBD2 agrees at 9 bases. The germline gives CDR1 LNHDA, CDR2 SQIVND (reference sequence). The CDR3 contains 14 residues. Unmatched junction bases numbered 5, after V lost 5 bases and J lost 3 bases. CDR3 DNA sequence: TGTGCCAGTAGTCGACTAGCGGTTTTCTACGAGCAGTACTTC. This gives the protein CASSRLAVFYEQYF.

The chain uses TRBV24-1 and TRBJ1-1; 9 positions match TRBD1. This CDR3 has 16 residues. Losses at the gene ends were 2 bases for V and 3 bases for J; bases not matched to a gene: 6. Germline CDR1 is KGHDR and CDR2 is SFDVKD. Here the CDR3 reads CATSDSQGARDTEAFF. As DNA, the CDR3 is TGTGCCACCAGTGATTCACAGGGGGCGCGAGACACTGAAGCTTTCTTT.

This clone has a single count. The V and J genes are TRBV4-1 and TRBJ1-1; possibly TRBD1 for D (6 bases). The CDR3 is 14 residues long. The V gene lost 1 base and the J gene lost 3 bases, with 9 bases spanning the gap. Germline-derived CDR1 and CDR2 are MGHRA and YSYEKL. The CDR3: CASSQGDRYTEAFF. The CDR3 DNA is TGCGCCAGCAGCCAAGGTGACAGGTACACTGAAGCTTTCTTT.

V gene TRBV4-1 combines with J gene TRBJ2-3, with D perhaps TRBD1 (6 bases). This CDR3 is built from 20 residues. The germline V gene encodes CDR1 MGHRA and CDR2 YSYEKL. Trimming took off 0 bases at V and 0 bases at J, with 22 bases between the two ends. The CDR3 sequence: CASSQDKGVTGKSSTDTQYF. The DNA for the CDR3 is TGCGCCAGCAGCCAAGATAAGGGGGTGACAGGCAAATCTAGCACAGATACGCAGTATTTT.

This clone came up once. The V gene is TRBV28, the J gene TRBJ1-3; no definite D call. V was clipped by 3 bases and J by 4 bases, with 13 bases between them. The length of the CDR3 is 15 residues. The germline V gene has CDR1 MDHEN and CDR2 SYDVKM. Here the CDR3 DNA reads TGTGCCAGCAGTTTGCCCGGGAACTCAGGAAACACCATATATTTT. Translating gives CASSLPGNSGNTIYF.

The V gene is TRBV4-1, the J gene TRBJ1-2; 10 nucleotides align to TRBD1. CDR3 length: 15 amino acids. The trim removed 1 base at V and 5 bases at J, leaving 4 bases unmatched. CDR1 and CDR2 from the germline V gene are MGHRA and YSYEKL. The CDR3 DNA is TGCGCCAGCAGCCAAGGGACAGGGGGGGGATATGGCTACACCTTC. Translation gives CASSQGTGGGYGYTF.

J is TRBJ1-2 and V is TRBV6-2 or TRBV6-3; 9 nucleotides align to TRBD1. The V gene end was trimmed by 1 base and the J gene end by 4 bases; junction bases not matched to a gene: 1. The length of the CDR3 is 14 residues. Per the germline V gene, CDR1 is MNHEY and CDR2 is SVGEGT. The CDR3, as DNA: TGTGCCAGCAGTTACTTGGGACAGGGCTATGGCTACACCTTC. It yields the protein CASSYLGQGYGYTF.

The chain links TRBV28 to TRBJ1-4, with D maybe TRBD1 (5 bases). The germline V and J ends were trimmed by 5 bases and 8 bases, with 18 bases remaining between them. CDR3 length: 15 amino acids. Germline assignment: CDR1 MDHEN and CDR2 SYDVKM. This CDR3 reads CASSPGGGKGEKLFF. The CDR3 nucleotides read TGTGCCAGCAGTCCGGGCGGAGGGAAGGGGGAAAAACTGTTTTTT.

The chain recombines TRBV15 with TRBJ2-2; D call uncertain. The ends were cut back, 1 base at V and 7 bases at J, with 10 bases in the middle. The CDR3 extends over 14 amino acids. Germline lookup yields CDR1 LNHNV and CDR2 YYDKDF (reference sequence). The CDR3 is CATSRGTPNGELFF. CDR3 sequence (DNA): TGTGCCACCAGCAGAGGCACACCGAACGGGGAGCTGTTTTTT.

This chain joins TRBV6-2 or TRBV6-3 and TRBJ2-7; D may be TRBD1 (5 bases). The length of the CDR3 is 14 residues. Germline loops: CDR1 MNHEY, CDR2 SVGEGT. Trimming removed 4 bases from V and 0 bases from J, with 10 bases in between. This CDR3 reads CASSFSGISYEQYF. The CDR3 nucleotides read TGTGCCAGCAGTTTTTCAGGGATCTCCTACGAGCAGTACTTC.

The CDR3 loop is CASSFSGTGLRSYEQYF. DNA for the CDR3: TGTGCCAGCAGTTTTTCCGGGACAGGTCTCCGCTCCTACGAGCAGTACTTC. V usage is TRBV28 and J usage is TRBJ2-7; TRBD1 agrees at 8 bases. The CDR3 consists of 17 residues. V lost 3 bases and J lost 0; bases outside the gene matches: 10. The germline CDR1 and CDR2 sequences are MDHEN and SYDVKM.

The chain couples TRBV6-5 to TRBJ1-3; the match to TRBD1 covers 12 bases. J lost 4 bases, V lost 2 bases, and 3 bases had no gene match. CDR1 is MNHEY, CDR2 SVGAGI, per germline. CDR3 size: 16 residues. CDR3: CASSYGDRGRGNTIYF. In DNA form, the CDR3 reads TGTGCCAGCAGTTACGGGGACAGGGGGCGCGGAAACACCATATATTTT.

This sequence joins TRBV2 and TRBJ2-2, with 7 bases identical to TRBD1. From germline, CDR1 is SNHLY and CDR2 FYNNEI. The CDR3 extends over 14 amino acids. V lost 6 bases, J lost 1 base, and 2 bases stayed unmatched. CDR3: CASSRDRNTGELFF. CDR3 nucleotide sequence: TGTGCCAGCAGCCGGGACAGGAACACCGGGGAGCTGTTTTTT.

The V call is TRBV24-1, the J call TRBJ1-2; D unresolved. CDR3 length equals 14 residues. Germline CDR1 and CDR2: KGHDR and SFDVKD. The ends were cut back, 3 bases at V and 1 base at J, with 8 bases in the middle. The CDR3 nucleotides are TGTGCCACCAGTGATCACCAGATTAACTATGGCTACACCTTC. Protein sequence: CATSDHQINYGYTF.

The chain combines TRBV4-3 with TRBJ2-2; 7 bases are shared with TRBD2. This CDR3 spans 15 amino acids. Germline values: CDR1 LGHNA, CDR2 YSLEER. J lost 7 bases, V lost 0 bases, and 5 bases had no gene match. The CDR3: CASSQDRRGGGELFF. The CDR3 coding sequence is TGCGCCAGCAGCCAAGATCGTCGCGGGGGCGGGGAGCTGTTTTTT.